This entry lists 26 T cell receptor beta chains sequenced from one sample in a study of T cells in women clearing cervical HPV infection. Sequencing used immunoSEQ multiplex PCR; TCRdb keeps in-frame clones, though not all of them. The specimen's table records approximately 34,000 clones. The material sequenced was blood buffy coat. The receptors come from a woman between 18 and 70 years old with a cervical HPV16 infection that either progressed to CIN3+ or cleared (not recorded which).

On this clone itself: The missing CDR3 end, 3 residues past where the read stops, is filled in from the germline J gene. The chain has TRBV19 and TRBJ2-1; 14 bases fit TRBD2. The length of the CDR3 is 14 residues. The trim removed 7 bases at V and 8 bases at J, leaving 4 bases unmatched. Germline V gene lookup returns CDR1 LNHDA and CDR2 SQIVND (reference sequence). Partial CDR3 DNA: TGTGCCAGTACCCGGACTAGCGGGAGGCATGAG. Amino acids: CASTRTSGRHE. The complete CDR3 protein is CASTRTSGRHEQFF.

Comments on this clone: The read halts 3 residues ahead of the CDR3 end, with the missing end drawn from the germline J gene. The J gene is TRBJ2-1, the V gene TRBV14; 7 bases fit TRBD2. The CDR3 has 17 amino acids. Germline V CDR1 and CDR2: SGHDN, FVKESK. The V and J ends lost 3 bases and 3 bases, in that order; junction bases with no gene match: 11. The part of the CDR3 DNA that was read is TGTGCCAGCAGCCAGGAAAAAGGGAGCGGGGTCTACAATGAG. Encoded protein: CASSQEKGSGVYNE. The full-length CDR3 reads as CASSQEKGSGVYNEQFF.

CDR3 bases read: TGTGCCAGTAGTATAGTCAAAGGGTCTTACGAG. It specifies CASSIVKGSYE. The CDR3 in full is CASSIVKGSYEQYF. V and J are TRBV19 and TRBJ2-7; D is uncertain. The read gets to within 3 residues of the CDR3 end, and the germline J gene fills in the rest. The V and J ends lost 1 base and 4 bases respectively, with 11 bases between them. CDR1 and CDR2 (germline): LNHDA, SQIVND (reference sequence). This CDR3 has 14 amino acids.

Regarding this clone: The CDR3 goes on 3 residues after the read ends, and that part is filled in from the germline J gene. This rearrangement joins TRBV19 to TRBJ2-1, with a possible D match to TRBD1 (5 bases). The CDR3 loop spans 15 amino acids. CDR1 LNHDA and CDR2 SQIVND come from the germline V gene (reference sequence). V lost 1 base and J lost 6, with 13 bases in between. CDR3: CASSIARAEGNEQFF. The sequenced part of the CDR3 DNA is TGTGCCAGTAGTATAGCCAGGGCGGAAGGCAATGAG.

Concerning this clone itself: The CDR3 end is not reached by the read, which stops 3 residues before it; the germline J gene fills it in. The chain is built from TRBV5-1 and TRBJ2-7, with a possible D match to TRBD1 (6 bases). Germline CDR1 is SGHRS and CDR2 is YFSETQ. The CDR3 is 15 residues long. V lost 0 bases to trimming and J lost 2 bases, with 12 bases between them. CDR3 amino acids: CASSLGQGRAYEQYF. The DNA read from the CDR3 is TGCGCCAGCAGCTTGGGGCAGGGGCGCGCCTACGAG.

As concerns this clone: The sequence runs out 3 residues before the end of the CDR3; the remainder is reconstructed from the germline J gene. The chain carries TRBV20-1 and TRBJ1-6; TRBD1 might be the D (6 bases). The V and J ends lost 2 bases and 8 bases respectively, with 19 bases between them. Germline CDR1 and CDR2: DFQATT and SNEGSKA (reference sequence). This CDR3 comprises 16 residues. The sequenced part of the CDR3 DNA is TGCAGTGCTAGAAATACAGGGATTACCTTTGATTCACCC. Its translation is CSARNTGITFDSP. The CDR3 reads in full as CSARNTGITFDSPLHF.

Worth noting for this clone: Sequencing ends 3 residues short of the CDR3 end; the germline J gene provides the rest. This rearrangement joins TRBV20-1 to TRBJ2-2; D remains unclear. The germline V and J ends were trimmed by 3 bases and 6 bases, with 8 bases remaining between them. The CDR3 length is 12 residues. Germline lookup yields CDR1 DFQATT and CDR2 SNEGSKA (reference sequence). The covered CDR3 bases are TGCAGTGCTAGTAACAGCCCCGGGGAG. Amino acid sequence: CSASNSPGE. In full, the CDR3 is CSASNSPGELFF.

Worth noting for this clone: Coverage ceases 3 residues before the CDR3 finishes, and the germline J gene fills in the end. The chain is built from TRBV19 and TRBJ1-2, with a tentative D call TRBD1 (6 bases). The CDR3 contains 15 residues. Germline CDR1 LNHDA, CDR2 SQIVND (reference sequence). Incomplete CDR3 DNA: TGTGCCAGACCCCAGGACAGCTTGGCCTACAATGAC. Amino acids: CARPQDSLAYND. The CDR3 in full is CARPQDSLAYNDYTF.

The covered CDR3 bases are TGTGCCAGCAGCTCCGGACTACAAGAGACC. Translating it yields CASSSGLQET. The entire CDR3 reads CASSSGLQETQYF. The rearrangement joins TRBV7-3 to TRBJ2-5, with D possibly matching TRBD2 (6 bases). The read comes to an end 3 residues before the CDR3 does, leaving the germline J gene to fill in the end. This CDR3 region has 13 residues. V was shortened by 4 bases and J by 2 bases, with 8 bases between the two germline ends. CDR1 is SGHTA and CDR2 is FQGTGA in the germline V gene.

With regard to this clone: The read halts 3 residues ahead of the CDR3 end, with the missing end drawn from the germline J gene. The V call is TRBV7-3, the J call TRBJ1-2, with 7 bases fitting TRBD1. Germline V CDR1 and CDR2: SGHTA, FQGTGA. This CDR3 is 14 amino acids long. The V and J ends lost 7 bases and 4 bases, in that order; junction bases with no gene match: 9. The CDR3 bases that were read are TGTGCCAGCATCCGAGGGGGCGCTGGCTATGGC. Translated: CASIRGGAGYG. The full CDR3 protein is CASIRGGAGYGYTF.

Turning to this clone: The CDR3 extends 3 residues past the end of the read, so its final part is completed from the germline J gene. The J gene is TRBJ1-3, the V gene TRBV10-3; 7 bases map to TRBD1. This CDR3 spans 13 amino acids. The germline gives CDR1 ENHRY, CDR2 SYGVKD. With V trimmed by 10 bases and J by 4 bases, 7 bases remained unmatched. The DNA read from the CDR3 is TGTGCCACCCAGGGGGTTACCGGAAACACC. Its translation is CATQGVTGNT. The entire CDR3 protein reads CATQGVTGNTIYF.

In regard to this clone: The read ends 3 residues early relative to the CDR3; the germline J gene fills the gap. This chain uses TRBV19 with TRBJ1-4; D unclear. The CDR3 is made up of 16 amino acids. Germline V gene lookup returns CDR1 LNHDA and CDR2 SQIVND (reference sequence). V lost 2 bases to trimming and J lost 5 bases, with 15 bases between them. The DNA read from the CDR3 is TGTGCCAGTAGTATACCGCAGCGAACTTCCAATGAAAAA. Protein sequence: CASSIPQRTSNEK. The whole CDR3 region reads CASSIPQRTSNEKLFF.

About this clone itself: The sequenced fragment ends 3 residues before the CDR3 boundary, so the rest is inferred from the germline J gene. V usage is TRBV7-3 and J usage is TRBJ2-3; 11 nucleotides align to TRBD2. This CDR3 region has 16 residues. Germline V gene lookup returns CDR1 SGHTA and CDR2 FQGTGA. V shed 5 bases, J shed 3 bases, and the junction held 7 bases outside the gene matches. The covered CDR3 bases are TGTGCCAGCAGCCCAGGGGCTAGCGGGAGGACAGATACG. Protein: CASSPGASGRTDT. The full CDR3 sequence reads CASSPGASGRTDTQYF. Based on the CDR3 plus reference TRBV7-3 and TRBJ2-3, the full variable domain is GAGVSQTPSNKVTEKGKYVELRCDPISGHTALYWYRQSLGQGPEFLIYFQGTGAADDSGLPNDRFFAVRPEGSVSTLKIQRTERGDSAVYLCASSPGASGRTDTQYFGPGTRLTVL.

The covered CDR3 bases are TGCGCCAGCAGCCTGGACGGGGTGAATATATATGGC. This gives the protein CASSLDGVNIYG. The entire CDR3 protein is CASSLDGVNIYGYTF. The chain is built from TRBV5-1 and TRBJ1-2, with D hard to call. Read sequence stops 3 residues before the CDR3 end, and the germline J gene provides the missing end. Germline V gene lookup returns CDR1 SGHRS and CDR2 YFSETQ. CDR3 length: 15 amino acids. Trimming took 4 bases from V and 5 from J, leaving 18 bases between them.

A word on this clone: The read ends 3 residues shy of where the CDR3 ends; the end is completed using the germline J gene. The chain recombines TRBV11-2 with TRBJ2-5; tentatively, D is TRBD1 (6 bases). In germline, CDR1 is SGHAT, CDR2 FQNNGV. V was shortened by 4 bases and J by 5 bases, with 14 bases between the two germline ends. The CDR3 covers 14 residues. CDR3 protein: CASSSNRVGETQYF. CDR3 DNA (partial): TGTGCCAGCAGCTCAAACAGGGTCGGCGAGACC.

Regarding this clone: With the read ending 3 residues before the CDR3 end, the germline J gene is used to fill in that end. V usage is TRBV7-3 and J usage is TRBJ2-2; TRBD1 agrees at 7 bases. The CDR3 consists of 15 residues. After removal of 2 bases from V and 7 bases from J, the junction contained 7 bases not matched to a gene. Germline V gene data show CDR1 as SGHTA and CDR2 as FQGTGA. The CDR3 loop is CASSLDGRDSGELFF. The DNA read from the CDR3 is TGTGCCAGCAGCTTAGATGGCAGGGACAGCGGGGAG.

Incomplete CDR3 DNA: TGTGCCAGCAGCTTGCGACAGGGCACAGATACG. Translated: CASSLRQGTDT. The entire CDR3 sequence reads CASSLRQGTDTQYF. The rearrangement joins TRBV5-6 to TRBJ2-3; D may be TRBD1 (6 bases). The CDR3 end lies 3 residues beyond the end of the read and is filled in from the germline J gene. CDR1 is SGHDT, CDR2 YYEEEE, per germline. Trimming took off 1 base at V and 1 base at J, with 7 bases between the two ends. The length of the CDR3 is 14 residues.

To note about this clone: The read terminates 3 residues ahead of where the CDR3 ends, so the germline J gene completes it. The rearrangement uses TRBV6-2 or TRBV6-3 and TRBJ2-2, with D tentatively TRBD2 (7 bases). Germline CDR1 is MNHEY and CDR2 is SVGEGT. This CDR3 region has 15 residues. V was cut by 7 bases and J by 7 bases, with 19 bases left in between. CDR3 DNA (partial): TGTGCCAGCACTCTCGGTCGGGGGGCTCACGGGGAG. Translation: CASTLGRGAHGE. The full CDR3 is CASTLGRGAHGELFF.

Remarks on this clone: The read ends 3 residues before the CDR3 terminus; that terminus is restored from the germline J gene. This rearrangement joins TRBV2 to TRBJ2-4; TRBD1 matches at 7 bases. J lost 6 bases, V lost 3 bases, and 8 bases had no gene match. CDR1 and CDR2 from the germline V gene are SNHLY and FYNNEI. This CDR3 is 15 amino acids long. Incomplete CDR3 DNA: TGTGCCAGCAGTGATGATAGACAGGGAGCAAACATT. As protein: CASSDDRQGANI. The CDR3, in full, reads CASSDDRQGANIQYF.

On this clone itself: The CDR3 extends 3 residues past the end of the read, so its final part is completed from the germline J gene. The chain carries TRBV7-6 and TRBJ1-5, with D possibly matching TRBD1 (5 bases). Germline V gives CDR1 SGHVS, CDR2 FNYEAQ. V shed 5 bases and J shed 7 bases, with 15 bases lying between them. The CDR3 is made up of 14 amino acids. The sequenced CDR3 bases are TGTGCCAGCAGCCATGCGGGGGGTAACCAGCCC. Its translation: CASSHAGGNQP. The full CDR3 protein reads CASSHAGGNQPQHF.

A word on this clone: The read finishes 3 residues shy of the CDR3 end, and the germline J gene is used to complete it. The chain couples TRBV14 to TRBJ2-1, with 7 bases aligning to TRBD2. The V gene's germline CDR1 is SGHDN and CDR2 FVKESK. J gave up 7 bases and V 1 base, and 10 bases lay outside the gene matches. The CDR3 is 16 residues long. The CDR3 spells CASSQGLSGGGNEQFF. The CDR3 bases that were read are TGTGCCAGCAGCCAAGGTCTGTCTGGGGGGGGTAATGAG.

In regard to this clone: With the read ending 3 residues before the CDR3 end, the germline J gene is used to fill in that end. The genes are TRBV30 and TRBJ1-1; 9 bases line up with TRBD1. Germline V gene sequence: CDR1 GTSNPN, CDR2 SVGIG (reference sequence). CDR3 length equals 13 residues. V trimming: 5 bases; J trimming: 5 bases; junction bases outside the gene matches: 6. The DNA read from the CDR3 is TGTGCCTGGGGACGACAGGGGGGAACTGAA. It is translated as CAWGRQGGTE. The CDR3 in full is CAWGRQGGTEAFF.

Note on this clone: Sequencing ends 3 residues short of the CDR3 end; the germline J gene provides the rest. V and J are TRBV6-1 and TRBJ2-7, with D possibly TRBD1 on 6 matching bases. The germline CDR1 and CDR2 sequences are MNHNS and SASEGT. CDR3 length: 15 residues. With 0 bases removed from V and 3 bases from J, the gap between germline ends came to 12 bases. CDR3 residues: CASSEAGGASYEQYF. The sequenced part of the CDR3 DNA is TGTGCCAGCAGTGAAGCTGGGGGCGCGAGCTACGAG.

Notes on this clone: Read coverage stops 3 residues before the CDR3 terminus; the germline J gene supplies the remainder. The rearrangement links TRBV19 to TRBJ2-3; TRBD2 agrees at 10 bases. Germline V gene data show CDR1 as LNHDA and CDR2 as SQIVND (reference sequence). V shed 6 bases and J 1 base; nucleotides not matched to a gene: 4. This CDR3 has 15 residues. CDR3 residues: CASRVLAGRTDTQYF. CDR3 DNA (partial): TGTGCCAGTAGGGTACTAGCGGGGCGCACAGATACG.

Concerning this clone: Coverage ceases 3 residues before the CDR3 finishes, and the germline J gene fills in the end. The chain carries TRBV7-2 and TRBJ2-3; 8 bases map to TRBD2. This CDR3 has 15 amino acids. Germline CDR1 SGHTA, CDR2 FQGNSA. Unmatched junction bases numbered 5, after V lost 2 bases and J lost 4 bases. The sequenced CDR3 bases are TGTGCCAGCAGCTTATCGGCGGGAGGATCAGATACG. It yields the protein CASSLSAGGSDT. The CDR3, in full, reads CASSLSAGGSDTQYF. The full variable domain, rest sourced from reference TRBV7-2 and TRBJ2-3, is GAGVSQSPSNKVTEKGKDVELRCDPISGHTALYWYRQSLGQGLEFLIYFQGNSAPDKSGLPSDRFSAERTGGSVSTLTIQRTQQEDSAVYLCASSLSAGGSDTQYFGPGTRLTVL.

A word on this clone: The read halts 3 residues ahead of the CDR3 end, with the missing end drawn from the germline J gene. The chain joins TRBV20-1 to TRBJ1-4; D call uncertain. V shed 6 bases and J shed 4 bases, with 21 bases lying between them. The CDR3 has 16 amino acids. Looked up from germline, CDR1 is DFQATT and CDR2 is SNEGSKA (reference sequence). CDR3 protein: CSAPLLAQEGNEKLFF. The CDR3 bases that were read are TGCAGTGCCCCCCTACTAGCCCAAGAGGGTAATGAAAAA.